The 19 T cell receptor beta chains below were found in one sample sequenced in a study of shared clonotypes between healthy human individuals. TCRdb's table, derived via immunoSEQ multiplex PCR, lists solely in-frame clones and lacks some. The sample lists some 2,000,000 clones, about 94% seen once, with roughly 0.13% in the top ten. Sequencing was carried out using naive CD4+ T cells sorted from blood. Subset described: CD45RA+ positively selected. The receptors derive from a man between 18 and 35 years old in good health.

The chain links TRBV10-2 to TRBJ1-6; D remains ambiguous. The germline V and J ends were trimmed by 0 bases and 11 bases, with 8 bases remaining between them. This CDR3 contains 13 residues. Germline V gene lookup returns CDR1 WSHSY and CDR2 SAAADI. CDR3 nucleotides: TGCGCCAGCAGTGAGTCGAAGATCCCACCCCTCCACTTT. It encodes CASSESKIPPLHF.

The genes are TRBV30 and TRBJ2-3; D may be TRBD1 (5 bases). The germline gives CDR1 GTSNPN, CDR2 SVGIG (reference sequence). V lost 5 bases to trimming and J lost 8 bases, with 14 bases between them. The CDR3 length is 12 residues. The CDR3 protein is CAWGAMMGTQYF. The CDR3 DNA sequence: TGTGCCTGGGGGGCCATGATGGGTACGCAGTATTTT.

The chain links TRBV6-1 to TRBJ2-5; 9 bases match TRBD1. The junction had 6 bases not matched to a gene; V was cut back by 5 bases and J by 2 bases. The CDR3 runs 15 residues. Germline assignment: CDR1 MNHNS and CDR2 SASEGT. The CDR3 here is CASSWDRDPQETQYF. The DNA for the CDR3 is TGTGCCAGCAGTTGGGACAGGGATCCACAAGAGACCCAGTACTTC.

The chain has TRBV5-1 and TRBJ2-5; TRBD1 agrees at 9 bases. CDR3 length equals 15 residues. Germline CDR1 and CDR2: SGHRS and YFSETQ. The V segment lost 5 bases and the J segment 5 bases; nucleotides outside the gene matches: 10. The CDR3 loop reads CASSHRDRARETQYF. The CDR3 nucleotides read TGCGCCAGCAGTCACCGGGACAGGGCCCGGGAGACCCAGTACTTC.

CDR3 DNA sequence: TGTGCCAGCAGCTTAGTTGGGACGGATACCTACGAGCAGTACTTC. It translates to CASSLVGTDTYEQYF. The rearrangement uses TRBV7-2 and TRBJ2-7; the D gene could be TRBD1 or TRBD2 (5 bases each). There are 15 residues in the CDR3. Trimming removed 1 base at V and 2 bases at J, with 12 bases between. Germline values: CDR1 SGHTA, CDR2 FQGNSA.

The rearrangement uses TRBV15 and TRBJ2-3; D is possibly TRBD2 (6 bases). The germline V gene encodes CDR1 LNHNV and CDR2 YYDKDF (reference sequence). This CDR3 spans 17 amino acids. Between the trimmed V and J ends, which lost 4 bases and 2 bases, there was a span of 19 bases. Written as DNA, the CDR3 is TGTGCCACCAGCACGCCGCATCGGACTATTGACACAGATACGCAGTATTTT. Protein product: CATSTPHRTIDTDTQYF.

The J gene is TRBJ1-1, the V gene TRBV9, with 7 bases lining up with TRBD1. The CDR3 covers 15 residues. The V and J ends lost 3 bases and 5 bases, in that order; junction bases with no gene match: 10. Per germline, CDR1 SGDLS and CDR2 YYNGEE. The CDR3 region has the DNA TGTGCCAGCAGCGCACCAGGGGGAGAAAGGACTGAAGCTTTCTTT. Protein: CASSAPGGERTEAFF.

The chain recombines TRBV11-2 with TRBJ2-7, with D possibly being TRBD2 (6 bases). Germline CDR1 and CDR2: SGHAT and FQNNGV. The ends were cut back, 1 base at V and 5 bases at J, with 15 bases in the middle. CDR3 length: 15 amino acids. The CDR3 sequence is CASSLVLAMVDEQYF. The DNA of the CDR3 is TGTGCCAGCAGCTTAGTCCTAGCGATGGTTGACGAGCAGTACTTC.

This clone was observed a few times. This CDR3 is CASTLTEAFF. The DNA for the CDR3 is TGTGCCAGCACTCTCACTGAAGCTTTCTTT. The chain carries TRBV12-1 and TRBJ1-1. TRBV12-1 is recorded as a pseudogene. This CDR3 is built from 10 residues.

CDR3 amino acids: CASSLTSGVRKAGELFF. As DNA, the CDR3 is TGTGCCAGCAGCCTGACGTCGGGGGTAAGGAAAGCCGGGGAGCTGTTTTTT. The chain has TRBV9 and TRBJ2-2; D is possibly TRBD2 (6 bases). CDR1 and CDR2 from the germline V gene are SGDLS and YYNGEE. Trimming removed 4 bases at V and 6 bases at J, with 22 bases between. The CDR3 loop spans 17 amino acids.

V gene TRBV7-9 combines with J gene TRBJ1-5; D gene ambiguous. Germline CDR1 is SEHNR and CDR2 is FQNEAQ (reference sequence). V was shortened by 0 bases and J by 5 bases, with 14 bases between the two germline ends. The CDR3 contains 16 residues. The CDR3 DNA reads TGTGCCAGCAGCTTAGCGATGGGAACGAACGATCAGCCCCAGCATTTT. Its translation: CASSLAMGTNDQPQHF.

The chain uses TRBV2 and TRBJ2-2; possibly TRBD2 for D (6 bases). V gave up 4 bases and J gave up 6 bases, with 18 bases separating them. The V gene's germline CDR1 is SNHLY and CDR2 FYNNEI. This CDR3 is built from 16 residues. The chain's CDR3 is CASSVEAGRFAGELFF. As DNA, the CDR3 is TGTGCCAGCAGTGTGGAGGCGGGGCGGTTCGCCGGGGAGCTGTTTTTT.

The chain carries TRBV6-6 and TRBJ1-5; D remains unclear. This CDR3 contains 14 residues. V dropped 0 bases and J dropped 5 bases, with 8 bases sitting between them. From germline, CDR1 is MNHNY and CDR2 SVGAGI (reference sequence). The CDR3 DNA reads TGTGCCAGCAGTTACTCTAATACCCATCAGCCCCAGCATTTT. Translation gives CASSYSNTHQPQHF.

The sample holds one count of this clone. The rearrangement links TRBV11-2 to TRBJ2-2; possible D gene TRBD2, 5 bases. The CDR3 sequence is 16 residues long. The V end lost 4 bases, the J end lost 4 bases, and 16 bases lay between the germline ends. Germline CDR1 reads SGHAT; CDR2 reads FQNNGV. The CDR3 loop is CASSSGPGRGTGELFF. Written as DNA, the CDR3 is TGTGCCAGCAGCTCAGGCCCAGGACGGGGCACCGGGGAGCTGTTTTTT. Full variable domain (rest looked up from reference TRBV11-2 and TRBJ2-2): EAGVAQSPRYKIIEKRQSVAFWCNPISGHATLYWYQQILGQGPKLLIQFQNNGVVDDSQLPKDRFSAERLKGVDSTLKIQPAKLEDSAVYLCASSSGPGRGTGELFFGEGSRLTVL.

Written as DNA, the CDR3 is TGCGCCAGCAGCTTCGATGCGAATGAGCAGTTCTTC. Translating it yields CASSFDANEQFF. This chain links TRBV5-1 with TRBJ2-1; no clear D. The V gene's germline CDR1 is SGHRS and CDR2 YFSETQ. Trimming took 2 bases from V and 7 from J, leaving 7 bases between them. This CDR3 is 12 amino acids long.

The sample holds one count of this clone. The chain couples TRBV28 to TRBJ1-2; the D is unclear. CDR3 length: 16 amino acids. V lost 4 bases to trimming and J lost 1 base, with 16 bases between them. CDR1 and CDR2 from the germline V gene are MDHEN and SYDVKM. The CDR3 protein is CASSWPDPIVNYGYTF. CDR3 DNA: TGTGCCAGCAGTTGGCCGGACCCGATCGTTAACTATGGCTACACCTTC.

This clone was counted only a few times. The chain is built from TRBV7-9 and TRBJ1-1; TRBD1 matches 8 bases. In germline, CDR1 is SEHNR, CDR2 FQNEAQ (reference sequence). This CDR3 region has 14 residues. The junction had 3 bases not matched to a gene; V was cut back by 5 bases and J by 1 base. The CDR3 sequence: CASSTGTGNTEAFF. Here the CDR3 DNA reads TGTGCCAGCAGCACCGGGACAGGGAACACTGAAGCTTTCTTT.

This CDR3 is CASSPMRASGNTIYF. CDR3 DNA: TGTGCCAGCAGCCCTATGCGGGCATCTGGAAACACCATATATTTT. This sequence joins TRBV7-2 and TRBJ1-3; D is ambiguous. The germline V gene encodes CDR1 SGHTA and CDR2 FQGNSA. This CDR3 has 15 residues. Trimming took off 5 bases at V and 1 base at J, with 12 bases between the two ends.

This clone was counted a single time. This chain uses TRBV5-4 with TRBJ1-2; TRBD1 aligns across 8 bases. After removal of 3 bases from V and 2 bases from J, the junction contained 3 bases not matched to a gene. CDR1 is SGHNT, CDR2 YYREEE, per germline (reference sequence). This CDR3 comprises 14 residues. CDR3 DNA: TGTGCCAGCAGCTACGGACAGGGAAACTATGGCTACACCTTC. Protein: CASSYGQGNYGYTF.